Shown below are 2 T cell receptor beta chains from a single sample sequenced in a study of blood T cell repertoires in COVID-19. Repertoires were generated with immunoSEQ multiplex PCR, while TCRdb's copy carries only in-frame clones and drops some. The repertoire holds roughly 260,000 clones, with around 90% as singletons. The sample consisted of peripheral blood. The source of these receptors is a woman in her fifties or sixties who had recovered from COVID-19.

J is TRBJ2-7 and V is TRBV5-4; D might be TRBD2 (7 bases). Germline CDR1 and CDR2: SGHNT and YYREEE (reference sequence). This CDR3 comprises 15 residues. Trimming cost V 4 bases and J 2 bases, with 16 bases left between them. The chain's CDR3 is CASSQAAGDTYEQYF. The CDR3 bases are TGTGCCAGCAGCCAGGCGGCGGGGGACACCTACGAGCAGTACTTC.

The CDR3 sequence is CASSLSIWQGVLGYTF. For the CDR3, the DNA is TGTGCCAGCAGTTTATCGATTTGGCAGGGGGTTTTGGGCTACACCTTC. The chain carries TRBV27 and TRBJ1-2; 7 nucleotides agree with TRBD1. Germline V lookup: CDR1 MNHEY, CDR2 SMNVEV (reference sequence). Germline trimming cut 0 bases from V and 8 bases from J; bases unmatched to any gene: 12. The CDR3 covers 16 residues.